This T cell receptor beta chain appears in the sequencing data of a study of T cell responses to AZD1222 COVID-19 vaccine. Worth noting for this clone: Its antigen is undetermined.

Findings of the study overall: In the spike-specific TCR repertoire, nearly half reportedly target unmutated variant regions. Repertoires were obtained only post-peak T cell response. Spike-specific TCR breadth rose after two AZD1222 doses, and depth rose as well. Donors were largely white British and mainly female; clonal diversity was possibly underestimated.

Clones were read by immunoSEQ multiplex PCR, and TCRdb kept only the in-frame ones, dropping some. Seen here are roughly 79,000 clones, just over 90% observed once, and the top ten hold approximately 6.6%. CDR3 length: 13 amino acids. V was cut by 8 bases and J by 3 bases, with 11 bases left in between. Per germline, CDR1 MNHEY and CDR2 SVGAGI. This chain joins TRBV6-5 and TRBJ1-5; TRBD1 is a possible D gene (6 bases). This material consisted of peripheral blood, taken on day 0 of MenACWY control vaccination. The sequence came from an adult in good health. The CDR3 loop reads CASGQGINQPQHF. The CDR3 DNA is TGTGCCAGCGGGCAGGGGATCAATCAGCCCCAGCATTTT.